The entry that follows covers one T cell receptor beta chain sequence. This clone was observed a handful of times. Its specific antigen is unknown. Base qualities are not recorded, but no much larger clone differs from it by a single base. These data originate in a study of blood T cell repertoires in COVID-19 (dated by TCRdb to about 2020). Notes on the research overall: The collaborator samples originated in the United States, Italy and Spain and spanned the acute and convalescent phases of COVID-19. Where HLA class I and class II types were available, the types were taken from metadata supplied by the sample provider, not from assay-based typing. The material from the prospective study consisted of cDNA or gDNA derived from T cells, B-cell-depleted T cells, or PBMCs. Deeply sampled blood TCRbeta repertoires from subjects exposed to, actively infected with, or recovered from COVID-19 were included in the dataset. The repertoires were released in a freely available public database intended as a resource for research on the immune response to SARS-CoV-2. The sample metadata nearly always contained a de-identified subject ID, COVID-19 status, age in years and sex. The samples were drawn from two sources: the first 160 participants of the ongoing ImmuneRACE study, and fewer than 1,500 subjects contributed by 6 global collaborators.

TCRbeta CDR3 regions were amplified from genomic DNA by means of the immunoSEQ Assay, a bias-controlled multiplex PCR. Regarding the original processing steps: The number of nucleated cells in each sample was estimated by amplification of reference gene primers within the assay. To quantify the absolute abundance of each unique TCRbeta CDR3 rearrangement, sequence reads were collapsed and filtered. For each sample, productive Simpson clonality was calculated as the square root of Simpson's diversity index across productive rearrangements. TCRdb carries this immuneACCESS record with in-frame sequences only. Its versions omit some clonotypes, under half of them owing to an unresolved V gene in the studies checked, with the rest unexplained. V, J and clone size were drawn from that table, and D and trimming were deduced from the DNA. Present in this sample are 140,000 to 150,000 clones, about 79% of which were seen just once. The top ten hold around 9.6% of the sample.

In the germline V gene, CDR1 corresponds to SGHNT and CDR2 to YENEEA. V and J are trimmed by 5 bases and 5 bases, and the gene matches miss 13 bases of the junction. The CDR3 has 16 amino acids, counting the end cysteine and phenylalanine. Kept here is only the CDR3 DNA, which spans 48 bases and is read in frame from base 1. Here is what the overall study found, with its caveats: The quantity of clinical and demographic metadata differed by source and by participant and was supplied without curation.

Collaborating institutions collected whole blood in K2EDTA tubes following their own protocols. For TCRbeta analysis, collaborators shipped samples in one of three forms: frozen whole blood, isolated PBMCs, or DNA extracted from either of those sample types. This TCR was recovered from a man between 60 and 75 years old with active or convalescent COVID-19. The receptor chain draws on TRBV11-3 and TRBJ2-5; 8 nucleotides in the junction match TRBD1. The sequenced material came from peripheral blood. The DNA reads as follows: TGTGCCAGCAGCCCCCGGACAGGGTATGGCGGGGAGACCCAGTACTTC. Its product reads: CASSPRTGYGGETQYF.